These T cell receptor beta chains were read from a single sample in a study of blood T cells in healthy people across ages. One entry per CDR3 protein results from TCRdb running MiXCR on the 5' RACE reads. The sample comprises about 640,000 distinct CDR3 sequences, 35% to 50% of which are singletons, and around 30% rests with the top ten. The specimen sequenced was blood. These receptor sequences come from a man at least 80 years old in good health. CDR3s include the opening cysteine and the closing phenylalanine or tryptophan. D genes are given only for firm matches. Not every row has a clone size; where given, it reads once, few, many or a size class.

j_call	v_call	clone_size	d_call	cdr3_aa	cdr3_nt
TRBJ2-3	TRBV14	-	-	CASSPFAPGLASDTQYF	TGTGCCAGCAGCCCTTTCGCCCCGGGACTGGCAAGCGATACGCAGTATTTT
TRBJ2-1	TRBV20-1	-	TRBD1	CSARWGQGRGTQFF	TGCAGTGCTCGTTGGGGACAGGGTAGGGGGACCCAGTTCTTC
TRBJ2-7	TRBV18	-	-	CASSPAEGWYEQYF	TGTGCCAGCTCACCTGCCGAGGGCTGGTACGAGCAGTACTTC
TRBJ2-4	TRBV12-3/TRBV12-4	-	TRBD1	CASSSGTGGIRGNIQYF	TGTGCCAGCAGTTCCGGGACAGGGGGTATCCGGGGAAACATTCAGTACTTC
TRBJ2-1	TRBV20-1	-	TRBD1	CSARSSGTGKEGEQFF	TGCAGTGCTAGATCCTCCGGGACAGGGAAGGAGGGGGAGCAGTTCTTC
TRBJ2-3	TRBV9	-	-	CASSVVGEEGTQYF	TGTGCCAGCAGCGTAGTGGGGGAGGAGGGTACGCAGTATTTT
TRBJ2-1	TRBV3-1	-	TRBD1	CANSHSRDSPYNEQFF	TGTGCCAACAGCCACTCACGGGACAGTCCATACAATGAGCAGTTCTTC
TRBJ2-6	TRBV11-1	once	-	CASSLVVSGVRLRSFSGANVLTF	TGTGCCAGCAGCTTAGTAGTCAGTGGGGTTCGTTTGCGGTCCTTCTCTGGGGCCAACGTCCTGACTTTC
TRBJ2-5	TRBV7-2	few	TRBD2	CASSPTSLGETQYF	TGTGCCAGCAGCCCGACTAGCTTGGGCGAGACCCAGTACTTC
TRBJ2-5	TRBV5-5	once	TRBD2	CAGSDGTSGGSQETQYF	TGTGCCGGCAGCGACGGGACTAGCGGGGGCAGTCAAGAGACCCAGTACTTC
TRBJ2-7	TRBV20-1	-	TRBD2	CSASSTSGLAYEQYF	TGCAGTGCTAGTTCAACCTCGGGACTAGCGTACGAGCAGTACTTC
TRBJ1-6	TRBV20-1	many	TRBD1	CSAREQGRSSYNSPLHF	TGCAGTGCTAGAGAACAGGGGCGGAGCTCCTATAATTCACCCCTCCACTTT
TRBJ2-7	TRBV28	-	-	CASSPPVQGYEQYF	TGTGCCAGCAGTCCCCCTGTACAGGGCTACGAGCAGTACTTC
TRBJ1-5	TRBV7-2	-	TRBD1	CASSTRQGSNQPQHF	TGTGCCAGCAGCACCCGACAGGGAAGCAATCAGCCCCAGCATTTT
TRBJ2-3	TRBV12-5	many	TRBD1	CASGEGQGIDTQYF	TGTGCTAGTGGGGAAGGACAGGGAATAGATACGCAGTATTTT
TRBJ2-4	TRBV2	-	-	CASSEALTNIQYF	TGTGCCAGCAGTGAGGCTCTTACAAACATTCAGTACTTC
TRBJ2-5	TRBV20-1	-	TRBD1	CSAMVGRGHQETQYF	TGCAGTGCTATGGTCGGCAGGGGGCACCAAGAGACCCAGTACTTC
TRBJ1-5	TRBV6-6	-	-	CASSYSNPNNQPQHF	TGTGCCAGCAGTTACTCGAACCCGAACAATCAGCCCCAGCATTTT
TRBJ2-2	TRBV5-1	-	TRBD2	CASSLSGGVNTGELFF	TGCGCCAGCAGCCTTAGCGGGGGAGTGAACACCGGGGAGCTGTTTTTT
TRBJ2-5	TRBV6-5	once	-	CASSTGTQETQYF	TGTGCCAGCAGTACCGGGACCCAAGAGACCCAGTACTTC
TRBJ2-3	TRBV7-2	many	TRBD1	CASSTRDRSLSTDTQYF	TGTGCCAGCAGCACCCGGGACAGGAGCCTTAGCACAGATACGCAGTATTTT
TRBJ1-1	TRBV5-1	few	TRBD1	CASSVGQGATEAFF	TGCGCCAGCAGCGTCGGACAGGGGGCGACTGAAGCTTTCTTT
TRBJ2-3	TRBV20-1	-	TRBD2	CSAPLAGDSTDTQYF	TGCAGTGCCCCCCTAGCGGGAGATAGCACAGATACGCAGTATTTT
TRBJ2-7	TRBV27	-	TRBD2	CASSPRLAENYEQYF	TGTGCCAGCAGCCCAAGACTAGCGGAAAACTACGAGCAGTACTTC
TRBJ2-1	TRBV6-2/TRBV6-3	-	TRBD1	CASSPRDRRHNEQFF	TGTGCCAGCAGTCCCCGGGACAGGAGGCACAATGAGCAGTTCTTC
TRBJ2-7	TRBV20-1	-	TRBD2	CSAGRADAYEQYF	TGCAGTGCTGGGAGGGCGGACGCCTACGAGCAGTACTTC